The subject of this entry is one T cell receptor beta chain. The data originate from a study of immune cell composition in non-small cell lung cancer. Study details: Lung adenocarcinoma or squamous carcinoma made up most tumours.

Germline CDR1 reads LNHDA; CDR2 reads SQIVND (reference sequence). CDR3 size: 15 residues. Trimming removed 6 bases at V and 1 base at J, with 14 bases between. TCRdb's table, derived via immunoSEQ multiplex PCR, lists solely in-frame clones and lacks some. The table records 10,000 or so clones, 76% of them present only once. The chain links TRBV19 to TRBJ2-3, with D possibly being TRBD1 (6 bases). This clonotype was obtained from a human donor with non-small cell lung cancer. The specimen was lung tumor tissue. The CDR3 nucleotides are TGTGCCAGTAGCCCAGGGGCGCGGGGCACAGATACGCAGTATTTT. Amino acids: CASSPGARGTDTQYF. Drawing the rest from reference TRBV19 and TRBJ2-3, the complete variable domain is DGGITQSPKYLFRKEGQNVTLSCEQNLNHDAMYWYRQDPGQGLRLIYYSQIVNDFQKGDIAEGYSVSREKKESFPLTVTSAQKNPTAFYLCASSPGARGTDTQYFGPGTRLTVL.